This passage covers 4 T cell receptor beta chains from one sample sequenced in a study of blood T cell repertoires in COVID-19. Some clones are missing from TCRdb's copy, which holds only in-frame ones; the method was immunoSEQ multiplex PCR. The data show about 59,000 clones, 81% seen once. Sequencing was done on a sample of peripheral blood. These receptors were collected from a woman of 80 years or more with active or convalescent COVID-19.

This sequence joins TRBV27 and TRBJ2-7; a possible D gene is TRBD1 (5 bases). The CDR3 has 14 amino acids. The V end was cut by 5 bases, the J end by 3 bases, with 14 bases between. The V gene's germline CDR1 is MNHEY and CDR2 SMNVEV (reference sequence). CDR3: CASSRDQGLYEQYF. The CDR3 DNA sequence: TGTGCCAGCAGTCGTGATCAGGGTCTCTACGAGCAGTACTTC.

This clone has at least ten counts. The V call is TRBV27, the J call TRBJ2-2; D possibly corresponds to TRBD1 (6 bases). Germline CDR1 reads MNHEY; CDR2 reads SMNVEV (reference sequence). Trimming left V 5 bases short and J 2 bases short, with 12 bases between. The CDR3 length is 15 residues. In DNA form, the CDR3 reads TGTGCCAGCAGTCCCGGACAGCTAAACACCGGGGAGCTGTTTTTT. This codes for CASSPGQLNTGELFF.

The chain combines TRBV6-4 with TRBJ2-1, with no clear D. CDR3 length equals 13 residues. Germline values: CDR1 MRHNA, CDR2 SNTAGT. Trimming took 0 bases from V and 4 from J, leaving 4 bases between them. CDR3 DNA: TGTGCCAGCAGTGACTCCGGGTACAATGAGCAGTTCTTC. This codes for CASSDSGYNEQFF.

In the case of this clone: It is likely a read error: a sequence one base away is far more abundant. This chain connects TRBV4-2 to TRBJ2-2, with D hard to call. The CDR3 loop spans 12 amino acids. The V end was cut by 4 bases, the J end by 6 bases, with 6 bases between. CDR1 and CDR2 (germline): LGHNA, YNFKEQ. The CDR3 bases are TGTGCCAGCAGCCCCAATTCCGGGGAGCTGTTTTTT. It specifies CASSPNSGELFF.